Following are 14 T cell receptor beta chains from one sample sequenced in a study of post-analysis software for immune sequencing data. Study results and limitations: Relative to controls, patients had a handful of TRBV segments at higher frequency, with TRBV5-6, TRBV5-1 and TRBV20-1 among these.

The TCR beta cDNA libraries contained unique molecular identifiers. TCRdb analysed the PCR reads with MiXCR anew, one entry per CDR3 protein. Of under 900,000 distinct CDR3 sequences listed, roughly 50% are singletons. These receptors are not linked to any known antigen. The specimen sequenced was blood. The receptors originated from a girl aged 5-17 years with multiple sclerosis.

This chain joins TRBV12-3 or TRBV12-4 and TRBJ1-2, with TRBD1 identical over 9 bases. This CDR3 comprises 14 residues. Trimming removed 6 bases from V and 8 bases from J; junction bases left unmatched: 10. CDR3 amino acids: CASSLTGGLSGYTF. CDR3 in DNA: TGTGCCAGCAGCCTGACAGGGGGTCTGTCCGGCTACACCTTC.

The CDR3 DNA is TGCAGTGCAGCGGGGATCGGTCAGCCCCAGCATTTT. Residues: CSAAGIGQPQHF. The V and J genes are TRBV20-1 and TRBJ1-5, with D unclear. Germline V gene sequence: CDR1 DFQATT, CDR2 SNEGSKA (reference sequence). The V end was cut by 6 bases, the J end by 6 bases, with 12 bases between. The CDR3 spans 12 residues.

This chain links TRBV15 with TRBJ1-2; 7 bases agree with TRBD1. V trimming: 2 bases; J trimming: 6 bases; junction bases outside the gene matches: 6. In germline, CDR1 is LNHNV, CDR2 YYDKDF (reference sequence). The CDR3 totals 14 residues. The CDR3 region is CATSRLGGTDGYTF. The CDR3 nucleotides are TGTGCCACCAGCAGATTGGGGGGGACAGATGGCTACACCTTC.

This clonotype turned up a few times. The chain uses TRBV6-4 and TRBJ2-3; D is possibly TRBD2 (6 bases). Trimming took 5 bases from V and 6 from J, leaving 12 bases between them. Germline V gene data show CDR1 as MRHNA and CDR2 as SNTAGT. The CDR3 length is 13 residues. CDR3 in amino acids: CASSPGEVDTQYF. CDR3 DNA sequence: TGTGCCAGCAGTCCTGGGGAGGTCGATACGCAGTATTTT.

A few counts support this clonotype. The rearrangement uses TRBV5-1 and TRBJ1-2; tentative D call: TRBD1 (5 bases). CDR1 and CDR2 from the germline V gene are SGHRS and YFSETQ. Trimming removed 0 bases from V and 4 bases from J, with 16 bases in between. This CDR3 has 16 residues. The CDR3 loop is CASSLADGASSYGYTF. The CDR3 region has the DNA TGCGCCAGCAGCTTGGCCGATGGGGCCTCCAGCTATGGCTACACCTTC.

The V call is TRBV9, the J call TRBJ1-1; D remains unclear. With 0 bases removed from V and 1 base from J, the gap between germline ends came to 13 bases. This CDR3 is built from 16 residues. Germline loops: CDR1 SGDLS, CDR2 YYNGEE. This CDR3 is CASSVGNWQANTEAFF. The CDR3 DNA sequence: TGTGCCAGCAGCGTAGGGAACTGGCAGGCGAACACTGAAGCTTTCTTT.

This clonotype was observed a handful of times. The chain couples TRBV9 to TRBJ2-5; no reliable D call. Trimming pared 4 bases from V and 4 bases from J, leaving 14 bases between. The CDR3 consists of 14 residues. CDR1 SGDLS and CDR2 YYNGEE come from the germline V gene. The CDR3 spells CASSPLRARETQYF. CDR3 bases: TGTGCCAGCAGCCCTCTCCGGGCGAGAGAGACCCAGTACTTC.

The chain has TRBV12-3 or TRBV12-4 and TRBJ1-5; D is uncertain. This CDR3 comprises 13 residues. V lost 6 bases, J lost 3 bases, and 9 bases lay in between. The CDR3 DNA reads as TGTGCCAGCAGATGGGAAGACAATCAGCCCCAGCATTTT. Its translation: CASRWEDNQPQHF.

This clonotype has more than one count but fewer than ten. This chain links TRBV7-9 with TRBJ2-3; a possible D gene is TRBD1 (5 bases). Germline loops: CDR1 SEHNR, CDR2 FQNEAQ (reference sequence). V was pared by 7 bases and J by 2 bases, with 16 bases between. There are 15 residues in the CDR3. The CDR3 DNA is TGTGCCAGCATCCACACCACAGGAGACACAGATACGCAGTATTTT. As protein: CASIHTTGDTDTQYF.

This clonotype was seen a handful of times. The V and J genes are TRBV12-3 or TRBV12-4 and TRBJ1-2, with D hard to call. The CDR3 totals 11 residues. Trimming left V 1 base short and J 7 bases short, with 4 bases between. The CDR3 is CASSLGAGYTF. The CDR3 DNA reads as TGTGCCAGCAGTTTAGGTGCTGGCTACACCTTC.

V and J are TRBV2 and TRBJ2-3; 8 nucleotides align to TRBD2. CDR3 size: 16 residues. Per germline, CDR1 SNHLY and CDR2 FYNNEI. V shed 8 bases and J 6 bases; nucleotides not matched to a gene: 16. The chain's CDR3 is CASGGPSGGRSDTQYF. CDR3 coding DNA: TGTGCCAGCGGCGGCCCTTCGGGAGGGCGAAGCGATACGCAGTATTTT.

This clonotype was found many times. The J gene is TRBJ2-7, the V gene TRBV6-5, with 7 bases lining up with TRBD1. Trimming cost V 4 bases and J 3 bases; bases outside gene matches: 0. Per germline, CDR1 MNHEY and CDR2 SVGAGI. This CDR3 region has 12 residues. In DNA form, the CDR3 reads TGTGCCAGCAGTTCAGGGGGCTACGAGCAGTACTTC. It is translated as CASSSGGYEQYF.

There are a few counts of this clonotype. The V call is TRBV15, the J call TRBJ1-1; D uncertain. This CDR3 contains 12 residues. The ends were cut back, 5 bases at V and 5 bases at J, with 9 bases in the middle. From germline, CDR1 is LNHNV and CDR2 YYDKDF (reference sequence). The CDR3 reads CATSSFPTEAFF. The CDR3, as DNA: TGTGCCACCAGCTCCTTCCCGACTGAAGCTTTCTTT.

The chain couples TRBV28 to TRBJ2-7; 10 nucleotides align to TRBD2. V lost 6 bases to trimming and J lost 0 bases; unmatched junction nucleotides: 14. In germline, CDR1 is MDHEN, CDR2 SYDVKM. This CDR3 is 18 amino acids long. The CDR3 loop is CASSPIGASGRVSYEQYF. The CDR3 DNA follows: TGTGCCAGCAGCCCAATTGGGGCTAGCGGGAGAGTCTCCTACGAGCAGTACTTC.